This TCR beta chain came from a study of a mutant IDH1 vaccine in newly diagnosed glioma. About the study: Treated patients had a mean age of 40.4 years and a sex split that was roughly 60% male and 37.5% female. Beforehand, treatment had been radiotherapy, temozolomide, or both; the majority received both.

Some clones are missing from TCRdb's copy, which holds only in-frame ones; the method was immunoSEQ multiplex PCR. The table has about 98,000 clones, roughly 90% seen once; the top ten hold less than 0.65%. CDR1 and CDR2 (germline): KGHSH, LQKENI. Trimming cost V 0 bases and J 4 bases; bases outside gene matches: 2. CDR3 length: 15 residues. As to time point: baseline, week 1 (first vaccination visit). Sample treatment: pre-vaccination baseline after standard-of-care therapy. Donor diagnoses consisted of new WHO grade 3 or 4 IDH1-mutant, ATRX-lost astrocytomas. V usage is TRBV18 and J usage is TRBJ2-2; TRBD2 aligns across 7 bases. The sequencing used PBMCs, collected from a glioma patient treated with radiotherapy, temozolomide or both. This sequence was found in a woman in her forties or fifties with glioma. The DNA of the CDR3 is TGTGCCAGCTCACCACCGGGGGGGATCACCGGGGAGCTGTTTTTT. This translates into CASSPPGGITGELFF.